The clone carrying this T cell receptor (beta chain) was counted at least ten times. The target antigen is unknown. MiXCR was run by TCRdb on the multiplex PCR reads, yielding one entry per CDR3 protein. The repertoire holds tens of thousands of distinct CDR3 sequences, with 20% to 25% as singletons. CDR3 size: 11 residues. V shed 6 bases and J 9 bases; nucleotides not matched to a gene: 5. From germline, CDR1 is DFQATT and CDR2 SNEGSKA (reference sequence). The data stem from a study of breast tumors, draining lymph nodes, adjacent tissues. Study observations and caveats: Tumor repertoires ranked between lymph nodes and nontumor tissue in diversity, with V and J gene preferences.

The sequenced sample consisted of breast tumor tissue. The chain combines TRBV20-1 with TRBJ2-7; 10 nucleotides match TRBD1. The clonotype comes from a female donor with breast cancer. Some clones in this sample may be carry-over from other donors' samples. CDR3 region: CSAETGGWQYF. The CDR3 DNA is TGCAGTGCCGAGACAGGGGGCTGGCAGTACTTC.